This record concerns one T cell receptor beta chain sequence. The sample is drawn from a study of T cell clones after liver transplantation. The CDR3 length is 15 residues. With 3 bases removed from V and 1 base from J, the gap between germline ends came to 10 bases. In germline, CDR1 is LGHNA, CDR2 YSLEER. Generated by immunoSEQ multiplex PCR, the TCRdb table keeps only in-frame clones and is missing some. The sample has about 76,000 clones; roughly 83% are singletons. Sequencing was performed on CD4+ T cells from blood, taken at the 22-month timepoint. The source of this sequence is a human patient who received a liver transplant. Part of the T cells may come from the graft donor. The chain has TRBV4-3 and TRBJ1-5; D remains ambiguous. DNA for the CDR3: TGCGCCAGCAGCCACGCCGTGGGGAGCAATCAGCCCCAGCATTTT. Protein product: CASSHAVGSNQPQHF.